Given below is one TCR beta chain in context. CDR1 and CDR2 from the germline V gene are MNHEY and SVGEGT. V lost 6 bases to trimming and J lost 0 bases, with 15 bases between them. The CDR3 is 15 residues long. This sample is part of a study of T-cell reconstitution after alpha-beta-depleted transplantation in children. The authors prepared the TCRbeta library with unique molecular identifiers. From the PCR reads, TCRdb called clonotypes with MiXCR, one entry per CDR3 protein. The table shows roughly 500,000 distinct CDR3 sequences, with approximately 29% occurring only once. Sequenced here: PBMCs from the stem cell graft donor, sampled from the stem cell graft. The chain joins TRBV6-2 or TRBV6-3 to TRBJ2-7; TRBD1 or TRBD2 may be the D gene (5 bases each). The sequence derives from a human donor who donated a stem cell graft to a child with aplastic anemia. The CDR3 reads CASRPSRGLSYEQYF. The CDR3 DNA follows: TGTGCCAGCAGGCCCTCGAGGGGTCTCTCCTACGAGCAGTACTTC.